A single sample is the source of the 19 T cell receptor beta chains below, sequenced in a study of T-cell reconstitution after alpha-beta-depleted transplantation in children. Unique molecular identifiers were built into the TCRbeta library. Using its own MiXCR run on the PCR reads, TCRdb lists one record per CDR3 protein. The data hold 200,000 to 300,000 distinct CDR3 sequences, with about 12% observed a single time. The sample consisted of PBMCs from the stem cell graft donor, taken from the stem cell graft. These TCRs come from a human donor who donated a stem cell graft to a child with acute lymphoblastic leukemia.

This clonotype was seen ten or more times. The chain has TRBV7-2 and TRBJ2-7; the D call may be TRBD1 or TRBD2 (5 bases each). CDR1 and CDR2 from the germline V gene are SGHTA and FQGNSA. Trimming took off 0 bases at V and 3 bases at J, with 12 bases between the two ends. The CDR3 covers 15 residues. The CDR3 loop reads CASSLAGGRNYEQYF. Written as DNA, the CDR3 is TGTGCCAGCAGCTTAGCTGGGGGACGGAACTACGAGCAGTACTTC.

The sample holds many counts of this clonotype. The chain has TRBV6-2 or TRBV6-3 and TRBJ2-2, with D possibly TRBD1 on 5 matching bases. CDR1 and CDR2 from the germline V gene are MNHEY and SVGEGT. Trimming took 0 bases from V and 2 from J, leaving 16 bases between them. CDR3 length: 18 amino acids. CDR3 bases: TGTGCCAGCAGTTACTCGGGCAGGACATATATAAACACCGGGGAGCTGTTTTTT. Translating gives CASSYSGRTYINTGELFF.

The chain combines TRBV7-2 with TRBJ2-1, with 16 bases that match TRBD2. Germline V CDR1 and CDR2: SGHTA, FQGNSA. J was trimmed by 15 bases and V by 7 bases; bases with no gene match: 18. This CDR3 region has 17 residues. The CDR3 loop reads CASIRGQTGLAGGRGFF. CDR3 bases: TGTGCCAGCATACGGGGGCAAACGGGACTAGCGGGAGGGCGGGGGTTCTTC. The entire variable domain, with the rest obtained from reference TRBV7-2 and TRBJ2-1, is as follows: GAGVSQSPSNKVTEKGKDVELRCDPISGHTALYWYRQSLGQGLEFLIYFQGNSAPDKSGLPSDRFSAERTGGSVSTLTIQRTQQEDSAVYLCASIRGQTGLAGGRGFFGPGTRLTVL.

This clonotype occurred a few times. V usage is TRBV24-1 and J usage is TRBJ2-1; 7 nucleotides align to TRBD2. Germline lookup yields CDR1 KGHDR and CDR2 SFDVKD. CDR3 size: 18 residues. The V and J ends lost 3 bases and 9 bases, in that order; junction bases with no gene match: 19. This CDR3 is CATSDKIAGPPRGVEQFF. In DNA form, the CDR3 reads TGTGCCACCAGTGATAAAATAGCGGGTCCCCCACGGGGCGTTGAGCAGTTCTTC.

This clonotype was seen at least ten times. The V call is TRBV27, the J call TRBJ2-3; D is perhaps TRBD2 (7 bases). V was shortened by 5 bases and J by 4 bases, with 13 bases between the two germline ends. This CDR3 region has 14 residues. The germline gives CDR1 MNHEY, CDR2 SMNVEV (reference sequence). CDR3 loop: CASSPLGGPDTQYF. The DNA for the CDR3 is TGTGCCAGCAGTCCCTTGGGGGGGCCAGATACGCAGTATTTT.

The gene calls are TRBV7-2 and TRBJ2-7, with D unclear. Germline V gene lookup returns CDR1 SGHTA and CDR2 FQGNSA. V was pared by 3 bases and J by 2 bases, with 17 bases between. This CDR3 spans 16 amino acids. CDR3 sequence reads: CASSLFKGLIPYEQYF. The CDR3 coding sequence is TGTGCCAGCAGCTTGTTTAAGGGCCTAATACCCTACGAGCAGTACTTC. The full variable domain, in which reference TRBV7-2 and TRBJ2-7 provide the parts outside the CDR3, is GAGVSQSPSNKVTEKGKDVELRCDPISGHTALYWYRQSLGQGLEFLIYFQGNSAPDKSGLPSDRFSAERTGGSVSTLTIQRTQQEDSAVYLCASSLFKGLIPYEQYFGPGTRLTVT.

The chain couples TRBV11-2 to TRBJ2-1; 14 bases align to TRBD2. The CDR3 is 18 amino acids. Trimming took 5 bases from V and 3 from J; bases not matched to a gene: 9. The germline V gene encodes CDR1 SGHAT and CDR2 FQNNGV. Here the CDR3 reads CASSPGLAGALNYNEQFF. In DNA, the CDR3 is TGTGCCAGCAGCCCGGGACTAGCGGGGGCCCTGAACTACAATGAGCAGTTCTTC.

The gene calls are TRBV28 and TRBJ1-5, with D uncertain. Trimming removed 6 bases at V and 4 bases at J, with 10 bases between. The CDR3 loop spans 13 amino acids. Germline CDR1 reads MDHEN; CDR2 reads SYDVKM. The CDR3 sequence is CASRAPGNQPQHF. As DNA, the CDR3 is TGTGCCAGCAGGGCTCCAGGTAATCAGCCCCAGCATTTT.

This clonotype occurred many times. The gene calls are TRBV4-3 and TRBJ2-1; 8 bases are shared with TRBD2. With V trimmed by 6 bases and J by 6 bases, 10 bases remained unmatched. The germline V gene encodes CDR1 LGHNA and CDR2 YSLEER. The CDR3 contains 15 residues. This CDR3 is CASSGGGGLRNEQFF. The CDR3 DNA reads as TGCGCCAGCAGTGGAGGCGGGGGGCTTCGCAATGAGCAGTTCTTC.

This chain joins TRBV7-2 and TRBJ1-5, with D perhaps TRBD1 (6 bases). Trimming removed 8 bases at V and 5 bases at J, with 16 bases between. From germline, CDR1 is SGHTA and CDR2 FQGNSA. The length of the CDR3 is 14 residues. The CDR3 DNA reads as TGTGCCAGCCGAAGCGGGGGCTGGGATCAGCCCCAGCATTTT. Protein: CASRSGGWDQPQHF.

Ten or more counts support this clonotype. The genes are TRBV7-8 and TRBJ1-1, with D tentatively TRBD1 (6 bases). This CDR3 has 14 residues. Germline-derived CDR1 and CDR2 are SGHVS and FQNEAQ. Trimming removed 5 bases at V and 1 base at J, with 11 bases between. CDR3 bases: TGTGCCAGCAGCCTCCGACAGGCGAACACTGAAGCTTTCTTT. This encodes CASSLRQANTEAFF. The full variable domain, in which reference TRBV7-8 and TRBJ1-1 provide the parts outside the CDR3, is GAGVSQSPRYKVAKRGQDVALRCDPISGHVSLFWYQQALGQGPEFLTYFQNEAQLDKSGLPSDRFFAERPEGSVSTLKIQRTQQEDSAVYLCASSLRQANTEAFFGQGTRLTVV.

There are a few counts of this clonotype. V is TRBV30 and J is TRBJ1-1, with TRBD1 matching 7 bases. CDR3 size: 11 residues. Germline values: CDR1 GTSNPN, CDR2 SVGIG (reference sequence). The J segment lost 11 bases and the V segment lost 3 bases, leaving 6 bases of the junction unmatched. This chain's CDR3 is CAWRTGRVAFF. The CDR3 DNA follows: TGTGCCTGGAGGACAGGGAGAGTCGCTTTCTTT.

This clonotype has at least ten counts. The V gene is TRBV20-1, the J gene TRBJ1-5; D is unresolved. CDR1 and CDR2 from the germline V gene are DFQATT and SNEGSKA (reference sequence). This CDR3 contains 13 residues. The V end was cut by 6 bases, the J end by 4 bases, with 13 bases between. The CDR3 bases are TGCAGTGCCGGCGGTGGAGGGAATCAGCCCCAGCATTTT. This codes for CSAGGGGNQPQHF.

This clonotype was seen repeatedly, ten times or more. The J gene is TRBJ2-6, the V gene TRBV5-1; D unresolved. Per germline, CDR1 SGHRS and CDR2 YFSETQ. Trimming cost V 0 bases and J 0 bases, with 7 bases left between them. The CDR3 contains 16 residues. This chain's CDR3 is CASSLALSSGANVLTF. CDR3 nucleotide sequence: TGCGCCAGCAGCTTGGCCCTGTCCTCTGGGGCCAACGTCCTGACTTTC.

This clonotype was counted ten times or more. V and J are TRBV27 and TRBJ1-1; tentatively, D is TRBD1 (5 bases). The germline CDR1 and CDR2 sequences are MNHEY and SMNVEV (reference sequence). The CDR3 loop spans 16 amino acids. V lost 2 bases and J 5 bases, leaving 18 bases between the germline ends. The CDR3 reads CASSLGLTKRGTEAFF. DNA for the CDR3: TGTGCCAGCAGTTTAGGGCTGACAAAGCGGGGGACTGAAGCTTTCTTT.

This clonotype was picked up many times. This sequence joins TRBV12-3 or TRBV12-4 and TRBJ1-6, with a weak D call TRBD1 (5 bases). Trimming removed 2 bases from V and 5 bases from J, with 13 bases in between. The CDR3 totals 16 residues. The CDR3 loop reads CASSLYGAGNNSPLHF. As DNA, the CDR3 is TGTGCCAGCAGTTTATATGGCGCAGGGAATAATTCACCCCTCCACTTT.

This clonotype was recorded a few times. The rearrangement uses TRBV12-3 or TRBV12-4 and TRBJ1-2; D gene unclear. Trimming took 5 bases from V and 5 from J, leaving 12 bases between them. CDR3 length: 13 residues. The chain's CDR3 is CASSSLTAYGYTF. DNA for the CDR3: TGTGCCAGCAGTAGTTTAACAGCATATGGCTACACCTTC.

As to this clonotype: This may be a read error, as it is one base from a much larger clone. CDR3 coding DNA: TGCAGCGTTGGGGCAGGGGACACTGAAGCTTTCTTT. This translates into CSVGAGDTEAFF. The chain joins TRBV29-1 to TRBJ1-1; TRBD1 is a possible D gene (6 bases). The germline V gene encodes CDR1 SQVTM and CDR2 ANQGSEA. V dropped 4 bases and J dropped 3 bases, with 9 bases sitting between them. The CDR3 consists of 12 residues. The full variable domain, rest sourced from reference TRBV29-1 and TRBJ1-1, is SAVISQKPSRDICQRGTSLTIQCQVDSQVTMMFWYRQQPGQSLTLIATANQGSEATYESGFVIDKFPISRPNLTFSTLTVSNMSPEDSSIYLCSVGAGDTEAFFGQGTRLTVV.

This clonotype was recorded a few times. The V and J genes are TRBV7-9 and TRBJ1-2; the D gene is possibly TRBD1 (5 bases). V was pared by 1 base and J by 0 bases, with 9 bases between. Germline-derived CDR1 and CDR2 are SEHNR and FQNEAQ (reference sequence). The CDR3 length is 15 residues. The CDR3 bases are TGTGCCAGCAGCTTAGAGGCAGGGCCTAACTATGGCTACACCTTC. Translated: CASSLEAGPNYGYTF.